Each of the 10 T cell receptor beta chains below was sequenced from the same sample in a study of siplizumab effects on memory and regulatory T cells. Sequencing was performed with immunoSEQ multiplex PCR; in TCRdb, only in-frame clones are kept and a portion is missing. The sample consists of about 48,000 clones, about 90% of them appearing once. The sequencing input was naive CD8+ T cells sorted from blood. Source of these receptors: a human donor in good health.

The rearrangement uses TRBV7-6 and TRBJ2-1; the match to TRBD2 covers 9 bases. Germline V CDR1 and CDR2: SGHVS, FNYEAQ. V lost 4 bases to trimming and J lost 9 bases; unmatched junction nucleotides: 19. The CDR3 length is 18 residues. The CDR3 nucleotides read TGTGCCAGCAGCTCCCCTAAGCGGGGGGCCCTGGGGCAGGGTGAGCAGTTCTTC. Its translation: CASSSPKRGALGQGEQFF.

V and J are TRBV5-4 and TRBJ2-7; a possible D gene is TRBD2 (5 bases). Germline CDR1 is SGHNT and CDR2 is YYREEE (reference sequence). V lost 3 bases to trimming and J lost 5 bases, with 18 bases between them. CDR3 length: 15 amino acids. CDR3 residues: CASSSLGGSHDEQYF. The DNA of the CDR3 is TGTGCCAGCAGCTCCCTCGGTGGGAGCCACGACGAGCAGTACTTC. Complete variable domain (other parts from reference TRBV5-4 and TRBJ2-7): ETGVTQSPTHLIKTRGQQVTLRCSSQSGHNTVSWYQQALGQGPQFIFQYYREEENGRGNFPPRFSGLQFPNYSSELNVNALELDDSALYLCASSSLGGSHDEQYFGPGTRLTVT.

The chain employs TRBV9 and TRBJ2-2; 8 bases map to TRBD2. The V gene's germline CDR1 is SGDLS and CDR2 YYNGEE. The CDR3 runs 18 residues. The V segment lost 2 bases and the J segment 4 bases; nucleotides outside the gene matches: 13. As DNA, the CDR3 is TGTGCCAGCAGCGTGTCTCTTCGGGGACTAGATCTCACCGGGGAGCTGTTTTTT. It encodes CASSVSLRGLDLTGELFF.

The chain recombines TRBV19 with TRBJ2-6; 9 bases line up with TRBD1. The CDR3 totals 19 residues. Germline CDR1 LNHDA, CDR2 SQIVND (reference sequence). V lost 4 bases, J lost 0 bases, and 10 bases stayed unmatched. The CDR3 here is CASSNRGRTEPSGANVLTF. CDR3 nucleotide sequence: TGTGCCAGTAGTAACAGGGGGCGGACGGAGCCCTCTGGGGCCAACGTCCTGACTTTC.

The chain combines TRBV27 with TRBJ2-2; no firm D call. From germline, CDR1 is MNHEY and CDR2 SMNVEV (reference sequence). Trimming left V 6 bases short and J 3 bases short, with 14 bases between. The length of the CDR3 is 15 residues. CDR3 coding DNA: TGTGCCAGCAGGGAACTGGGCCCTTACACCGGGGAGCTGTTTTTT. This translates into CASRELGPYTGELFF.

The chain couples TRBV2 to TRBJ2-7; 14 nucleotides agree with TRBD2. The CDR3 covers 15 residues. V was pared by 7 bases and J by 7 bases, with 9 bases of the junction left unmatched. Germline loops: CDR1 SNHLY, CDR2 FYNNEI. The CDR3 region is CASKRGLAGVSEQYF. In DNA form, the CDR3 reads TGTGCCAGCAAAAGGGGACTAGCGGGAGTTAGTGAGCAGTACTTC.

This clone has just one count. This chain joins TRBV27 and TRBJ1-5; TRBD1 might be the D (5 bases). V dropped 5 bases and J dropped 3 bases, with 14 bases sitting between them. The germline V gene has CDR1 MNHEY and CDR2 SMNVEV (reference sequence). CDR3 length: 15 amino acids. CDR3 coding DNA: TGTGCCAGCAGTCTGTGGGGGGGGTCCAATCAGCCCCAGCATTTT. It encodes CASSLWGGSNQPQHF.

The CDR3 region is CATEEGKYSNQPQHF. The CDR3 bases are TGTGCCACCGAAGAGGGCAAATATAGCAATCAGCCCCAGCATTTT. The V call is TRBV10-3, the J call TRBJ1-5; D unclear. Trimming shortened V by 10 bases and J by 0 bases, and 16 bases separated the two germline ends. CDR1 ENHRY and CDR2 SYGVKD come from the germline V gene. The CDR3 has 15 amino acids.

V is TRBV6-4 and J is TRBJ1-5; D is perhaps TRBD1 (5 bases). This CDR3 spans 13 amino acids. V lost 1 base and J 6 bases, leaving 7 bases between the germline ends. Germline V gene sequence: CDR1 MRHNA, CDR2 SNTAGT. The chain's CDR3 is CASSDLRGQPQHF. CDR3 DNA: TGTGCCAGCAGTGACTTGAGGGGTCAGCCCCAGCATTTT.

The rearrangement links TRBV4-1 to TRBJ1-1; D remains unclear. This CDR3 is 13 amino acids long. The ends were cut back, 1 base at V and 1 base at J, with 4 bases in the middle. The germline V gene encodes CDR1 MGHRA and CDR2 YSYEKL. CDR3 bases: TGCGCCAGCAGCCAAGGGCAGAACACTGAAGCTTTCTTT. Amino acid sequence: CASSQGQNTEAFF.